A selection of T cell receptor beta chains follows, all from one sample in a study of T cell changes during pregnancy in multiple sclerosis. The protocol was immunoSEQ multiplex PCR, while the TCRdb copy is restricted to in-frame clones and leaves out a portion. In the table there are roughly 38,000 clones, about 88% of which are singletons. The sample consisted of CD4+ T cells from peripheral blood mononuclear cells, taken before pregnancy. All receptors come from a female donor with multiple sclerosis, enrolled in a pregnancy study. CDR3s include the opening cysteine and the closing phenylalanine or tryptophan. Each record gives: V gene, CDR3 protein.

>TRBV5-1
CASRLLLASYEQYF
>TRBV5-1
CASNLEGRETQYF
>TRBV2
CASRGPRGAQPQHF
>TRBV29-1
CSGGQRNYGYTF
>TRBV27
CASSFYDRGNEQFF
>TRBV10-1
CASSGISGAPPDTQYF
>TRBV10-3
CAISAEGEPEAFF
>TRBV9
CASSVRGLAGGTDTQYF
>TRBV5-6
CASSNRGTNTEAFF
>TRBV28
CASSSTELFYEQYF
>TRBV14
CASSPQDSGNGYTF
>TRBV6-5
CASSPTGANYGYTF
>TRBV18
CASSPGVTGPTNEKLFF
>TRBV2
CASSNLGQSFLNTEAFF
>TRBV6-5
CASSSGGGTNTGELFF
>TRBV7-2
CASSLGGSLAKNIQYF
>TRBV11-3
CASSSGLNTEAFF
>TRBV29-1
CSVTSGSGLETQYF
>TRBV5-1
CASSLVSGNGELFF
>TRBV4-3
CASSQEGGAPGPQHF